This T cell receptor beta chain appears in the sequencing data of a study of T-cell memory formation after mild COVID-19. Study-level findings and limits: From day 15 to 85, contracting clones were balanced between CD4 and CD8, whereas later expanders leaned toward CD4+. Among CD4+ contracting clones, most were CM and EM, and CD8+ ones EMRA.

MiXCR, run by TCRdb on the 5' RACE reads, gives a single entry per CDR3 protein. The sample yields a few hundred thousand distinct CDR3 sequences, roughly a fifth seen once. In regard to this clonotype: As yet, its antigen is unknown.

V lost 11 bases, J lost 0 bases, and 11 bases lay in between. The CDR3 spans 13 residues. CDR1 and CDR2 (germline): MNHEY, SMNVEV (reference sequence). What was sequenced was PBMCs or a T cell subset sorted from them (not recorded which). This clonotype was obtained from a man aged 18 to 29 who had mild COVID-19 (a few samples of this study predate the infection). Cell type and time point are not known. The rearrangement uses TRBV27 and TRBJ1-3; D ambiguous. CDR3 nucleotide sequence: TGTGCCCCTGATGAGGTCTCTGGAAACACCATATATTTT. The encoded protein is CAPDEVSGNTIYF.